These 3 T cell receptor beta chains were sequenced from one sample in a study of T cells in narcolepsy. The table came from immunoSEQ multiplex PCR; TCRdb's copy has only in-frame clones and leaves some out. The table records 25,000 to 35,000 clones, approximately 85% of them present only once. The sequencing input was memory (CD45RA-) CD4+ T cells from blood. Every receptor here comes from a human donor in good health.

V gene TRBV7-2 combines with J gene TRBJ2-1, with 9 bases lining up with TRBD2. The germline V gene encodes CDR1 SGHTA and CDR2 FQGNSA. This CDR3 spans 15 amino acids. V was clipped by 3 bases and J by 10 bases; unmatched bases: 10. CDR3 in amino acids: CASSFPAGGVKEQFF. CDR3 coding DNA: TGTGCCAGCAGCTTCCCAGCGGGAGGCGTTAAGGAGCAGTTCTTC.

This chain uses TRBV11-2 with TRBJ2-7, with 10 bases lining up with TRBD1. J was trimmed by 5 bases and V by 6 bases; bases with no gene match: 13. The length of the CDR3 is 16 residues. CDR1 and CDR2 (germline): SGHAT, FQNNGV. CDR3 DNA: TGTGCCAGCAGGAGGGGAAGACAGGGGGCGGCCCACGAGCAGTACTTC. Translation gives CASRRGRQGAAHEQYF. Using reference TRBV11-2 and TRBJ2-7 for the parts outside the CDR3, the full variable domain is EAGVAQSPRYKIIEKRQSVAFWCNPISGHATLYWYQQILGQGPKLLIQFQNNGVVDDSQLPKDRFSAERLKGVDSTLKIQPAKLEDSAVYLCASRRGRQGAAHEQYFGPGTRLTVT.

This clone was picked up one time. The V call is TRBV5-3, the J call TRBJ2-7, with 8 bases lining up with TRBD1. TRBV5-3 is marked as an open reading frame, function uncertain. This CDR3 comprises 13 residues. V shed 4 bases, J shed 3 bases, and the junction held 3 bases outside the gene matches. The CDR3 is CARSIGQGYEQYF. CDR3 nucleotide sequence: TGTGCCAGAAGCATCGGACAGGGCTACGAGCAGTACTTC.